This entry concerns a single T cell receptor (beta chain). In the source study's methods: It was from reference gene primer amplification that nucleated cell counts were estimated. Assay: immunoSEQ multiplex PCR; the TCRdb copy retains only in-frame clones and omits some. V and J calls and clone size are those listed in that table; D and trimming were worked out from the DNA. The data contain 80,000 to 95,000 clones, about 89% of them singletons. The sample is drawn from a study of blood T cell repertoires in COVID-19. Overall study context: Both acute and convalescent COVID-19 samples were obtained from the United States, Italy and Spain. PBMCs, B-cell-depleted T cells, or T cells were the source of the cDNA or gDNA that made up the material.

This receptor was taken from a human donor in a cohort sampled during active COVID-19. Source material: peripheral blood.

As DNA, the CDR3 is TGTGCCAGCTCACCTTCCGGACTAGCGGGGAAAGATACGCAGTATTTT. This codes for CASSPSGLAGKDTQYF. This rearrangement joins TRBV18 to TRBJ2-3, with 12 bases matching TRBD2. Germline V gene lookup returns CDR1 KGHSH and CDR2 LQKENI. Trimming at V came to 3 bases and at J to 5 bases, leaving 6 bases not matched to a gene. The CDR3 is made up of 16 amino acids.